This passage covers 13 T cell receptor beta chains from one sample sequenced in a study of blood T cell repertoires in COVID-19. Data came from immunoSEQ multiplex PCR; TCRdb stores just in-frame clones and leaves some out. The sample comprises 240,000 or so clones, around 83% of which are singletons, and approximately 2% rests with the top ten. Sequencing was done on a sample of peripheral blood. The receptors here all came from a man aged 25 to 45 who had recovered from COVID-19.

The chain recombines TRBV18 with TRBJ1-1; the D is unclear. Trimming stripped 8 bases from V and 3 bases from J, with 16 bases between. Per germline, CDR1 KGHSH and CDR2 LQKENI. The CDR3 consists of 14 residues. The CDR3 nucleotides read TGTGCCAGCCTCCCCCCATTAACGGACACTGAAGCTTTCTTT. It translates to CASLPPLTDTEAFF.

V is TRBV7-2 and J is TRBJ1-2; tentatively, D is TRBD1 (5 bases). The germline V and J ends were trimmed by 5 bases and 4 bases, with 14 bases remaining between them. CDR1 and CDR2 from the germline V gene are SGHTA and FQGNSA. This CDR3 spans 14 amino acids. In nucleotides, the CDR3 is TGTGCCAGCAGCGAAACAGGCGATGCCTATGGCTACACCTTC. It encodes CASSETGDAYGYTF.

The CDR3 nucleotides read TGCGCCAGCAGCCAGGGGGCGTCTTACAATGAGCAGTTCTTC. Translation: CASSQGASYNEQFF. V gene TRBV5-1 combines with J gene TRBJ2-1, with 8 bases fitting TRBD1. The ends lost 4 bases at V and 4 bases at J; junction bases unmatched: 4. Per the germline V gene, CDR1 is SGHRS and CDR2 is YFSETQ. The CDR3 loop spans 14 amino acids.

This clone was seen a single time. The sample contains more than one DNA sequence encoding this CDR3. The genes are TRBV2 and TRBJ2-7, with TRBD2 identical over 11 bases. Germline V gene data show CDR1 as SNHLY and CDR2 as FYNNEI. V lost 6 bases and J lost 7; bases outside the gene matches: 11. The CDR3 totals 15 residues. Here the CDR3 DNA reads TGTGCCAGCAGGGGACTAGCGGCGTCCACTTATGAGCAGTACTTC. Encoded protein: CASRGLAASTYEQYF.

The CDR3 DNA sequence: TGTGCCAGCAGCCAAGTTCCAGGGGGCCCCCAGCATTTT. Encoded protein: CASSQVPGGPQHF. The rearrangement uses TRBV3-1 (or the pseudogene TRBV3-2) and TRBJ1-5; TRBD1 agrees at 8 bases. V gave up 1 base and J gave up 10 bases; unmatched junction bases: 3. This CDR3 contains 13 residues. Germline V gives CDR1 LGHDT, CDR2 YNNKEL (reference sequence).

The V call is TRBV7-8, the J call TRBJ2-5, with 12 bases aligning to TRBD2. The germline V gene encodes CDR1 SGHVS and CDR2 FQNEAQ. V was clipped by 4 bases and J by 5 bases; unmatched bases: 8. The CDR3 contains 16 residues. The CDR3 reads CASSSSGRGGSETQYF. For the CDR3, the DNA is TGTGCCAGCAGCTCTAGCGGGAGGGGTGGCTCGGAGACCCAGTACTTC.

V is TRBV28 and J is TRBJ2-1; a weak D match, TRBD2 (6 bases). V lost 4 bases to trimming and J lost 10 bases, with 8 bases between them. CDR1 is MDHEN and CDR2 is SYDVKM in the germline V gene. CDR3 length: 11 residues. CDR3 residues: CASSSSGEQFF. The DNA of the CDR3 is TGTGCCAGCAGTTCCAGCGGGGAGCAGTTCTTC.

This clone showed up just a few times. Relative to the germline gene, one junction end is altered; a read error may explain this. The V and J genes are TRBV5-4 and TRBJ1-2; the D is unclear. The CDR3 loop spans 12 amino acids. Looked up from germline, CDR1 is SGHNT and CDR2 is YYREEE (reference sequence). This chain's CDR3 is CASSLGPVPPSF. The CDR3 coding sequence is TGTGCCAGCAGCTTGGGTCCGGTGCCTCCTTCCTTC.

V gene TRBV5-4 combines with J gene TRBJ2-2; 9 nucleotides match TRBD2. Trimming removed 3 bases from V and 4 bases from J; junction bases left unmatched: 7. The length of the CDR3 is 16 residues. Per the germline V gene, CDR1 is SGHNT and CDR2 is YYREEE (reference sequence). The CDR3 sequence: CASSSGLAMSTGELFF. For the CDR3, the DNA is TGTGCCAGCAGCTCTGGACTAGCGATGAGCACCGGGGAGCTGTTTTTT.

This clone was seen only a few times. The rearrangement joins TRBV7-9 to TRBJ1-1, with 9 bases matching TRBD1. The germline gives CDR1 SEHNR, CDR2 FQNEAQ (reference sequence). The CDR3 sequence is 13 residues long. The ends lost 5 bases at V and 3 bases at J; junction bases unmatched: 1. The CDR3 DNA sequence: TGTGCCAGCAGCCGGGACAGGGACACTGAAGCTTTCTTT. The encoded protein is CASSRDRDTEAFF.

The CDR3 sequence is CASSFDRGPYEQYF. CDR3 bases: TGTGCCAGCAGCTTCGACAGGGGACCCTACGAGCAGTACTTC. This chain connects TRBV7-3 to TRBJ2-7; TRBD1 matches at 8 bases. The CDR3 is 14 amino acids. Germline CDR1 SGHTA, CDR2 FQGTGA. Germline trimming cut 3 bases from V and 2 bases from J; bases unmatched to any gene: 3.

The rearrangement joins TRBV9 to TRBJ2-1, with 14 nucleotides matching TRBD2. Germline-derived CDR1 and CDR2 are SGDLS and YYNGEE. This CDR3 has 15 amino acids. J gave up 8 bases and V 4 bases, and 5 bases lay outside the gene matches. CDR3 in amino acids: CASSTTSGGVHEQFF. The CDR3 bases are TGTGCCAGCAGCACGACTAGCGGGGGGGTCCATGAGCAGTTCTTC. Together with reference TRBV9 and TRBJ2-1, the CDR3 gives the full variable domain: DSGVTQTPKHLITATGQRVTLRCSPRSGDLSVYWYQQSLDQGLQFLIQYYNGEERAKGNILERFSAQQFPDLHSELNLSSLELGDSALYFCASSTTSGGVHEQFFGPGTRLTVL.

This chain links TRBV6-5 with TRBJ1-2, with D hard to call. Germline lookup yields CDR1 MNHEY and CDR2 SVGAGI. The V gene lost 2 bases and the J gene lost 2 bases, with 6 bases spanning the gap. This CDR3 has 13 residues. The CDR3 region has the DNA TGTGCCAGCAGTTACACTCCGAACTATGGCTACACCTTC. The encoded protein is CASSYTPNYGYTF.